Each of the 8 T cell receptor beta chains below was sequenced from the same sample in a study of cytomegalovirus exposure and HLA in healthy donors. Vbeta (60) and Jbeta (13) primers were used in the PCR. The assay was immunoSEQ multiplex PCR, and TCRdb's table has in-frame clones only and misses some. The sample yields about 100,000 clones, less than 90% seen once. Sequencing was performed on PBMCs. These receptors came from a man aged 35 to 55 in good health and CMV-seronegative.

The chain carries TRBV9 and TRBJ1-2; D gene unclear. The CDR3 runs 14 residues. Germline V gene sequence: CDR1 SGDLS, CDR2 YYNGEE. V lost 0 bases and J lost 0, with 6 bases in between. This CDR3 is CASSVGSANYGYTF. CDR3 coding DNA: TGTGCCAGCAGCGTAGGTTCAGCTAACTATGGCTACACCTTC.

J is TRBJ1-2 and V is TRBV30, with D perhaps TRBD1 (5 bases). The V and J ends lost 0 bases and 6 bases respectively, with 8 bases between them. Germline-derived CDR1 and CDR2 are GTSNPN and SVGIG (reference sequence). The CDR3 has 12 residues. DNA of the CDR3: TGTGCCTGGAGTGTTCAACAGGATGGCTACACCTTC. Protein: CAWSVQQDGYTF.

The chain combines TRBV7-3 with TRBJ2-3; D remains unclear. Trimming removed 0 bases from V and 2 bases from J, with 12 bases in between. The CDR3 runs 16 residues. Germline CDR1 is SGHTA and CDR2 is FQGTGA. The CDR3 DNA sequence: TGTGCCAGCAGCTTAACGCCCCGGGTAGTCACAGATACGCAGTATTTT. This encodes CASSLTPRVVTDTQYF.

In this sample, this clone turned up once. The genes are TRBV7-2 and TRBJ2-7; 7 nucleotides match TRBD1. This CDR3 has 14 residues. The germline V gene has CDR1 SGHTA and CDR2 FQGNSA. V dropped 6 bases and J dropped 2; count of bases not matched to a gene: 7. CDR3 nucleotide sequence: TGTGCCAGCAGTGATCCGGGACAGACCTACGAGCAGTACTTC. Translation: CASSDPGQTYEQYF.

The chain joins TRBV6-5 to TRBJ1-2; no definite D call. The germline V gene encodes CDR1 MNHEY and CDR2 SVGAGI. V was cut by 2 bases and J by 7 bases, with 17 bases left in between. This CDR3 is 15 amino acids long. In nucleotides, the CDR3 is TGTGCCAGCAGTTACAGTGCGTGGGGAGCCGGTGGCTACACCTTC. Its translation: CASSYSAWGAGGYTF.

The gene calls are TRBV5-1 and TRBJ1-2, with unresolved D. The ends were cut back, 1 base at V and 1 base at J, with 5 bases in the middle. The germline V gene encodes CDR1 SGHRS and CDR2 YFSETQ. The CDR3 consists of 13 residues. The CDR3 nucleotides read TGCGCCAGCAGCTTGTCGGTTAACTATGGCTACACCTTC. This codes for CASSLSVNYGYTF.

The CDR3 DNA reads TGTGCCAGCAGTGAAAGTCACAGGGAAACCGAGCAGTACTTC. This sequence encodes CASSESHRETEQYF. The chain carries TRBV6-1 and TRBJ2-7, with a weak D call TRBD1 (6 bases). This CDR3 is built from 14 residues. Trimming removed 2 bases at V and 6 bases at J, with 14 bases between. Germline lookup yields CDR1 MNHNS and CDR2 SASEGT.

V is TRBV6-4 and J is TRBJ2-2; TRBD1 agrees at 7 bases. The V segment lost 4 bases and the J segment 5 bases; nucleotides outside the gene matches: 13. Germline V CDR1 and CDR2: MRHNA, SNTAGT. CDR3 length equals 17 residues. The DNA for the CDR3 is TGTGCCAGCAGTGCCGTACAGGGGATGAGTGAAACCGGGGAGCTGTTTTTT. Residues: CASSAVQGMSETGELFF.